The present T cell receptor beta chain was sequenced within a study of Tregs in tolerant kidney transplant recipients. Germline CDR1 and CDR2: SEHNR and FQNEAQ (reference sequence). J gave up 3 bases and V 7 bases, and 8 bases lay outside the gene matches. CDR3 length: 14 amino acids. TCRdb keeps only in-frame clones here, not all; method: immunoSEQ multiplex PCR. The repertoire consists of around 70,000 clones, with about nine tenths occurring once and the leading ten covering 10% to 11%. Sequencing used CD8+ T cells from blood, obtained before the transplant. The chain has TRBV7-9 and TRBJ2-5, with 7 bases matching TRBD1. The sequence was collected from a human donor who received a combined kidney and bone marrow transplant. CDR3 in DNA: TGTGCCAGCACCTTGACAGGGAACGAAGAGACCCAGTACTTC. Translating it yields CASTLTGNEETQYF. The complete variable domain, with remaining parts taken from reference TRBV7-9 and TRBJ2-5, reads DTGVSQNPRHKITKRGQNVTFRCDPISEHNRLYWYRQTLGQGPEFLTYFQNEAQLEKSRLLSDRFSAERPKGSFSTLEIQRTEQGDSAMYLCASTLTGNEETQYFGPGTRLLVL.